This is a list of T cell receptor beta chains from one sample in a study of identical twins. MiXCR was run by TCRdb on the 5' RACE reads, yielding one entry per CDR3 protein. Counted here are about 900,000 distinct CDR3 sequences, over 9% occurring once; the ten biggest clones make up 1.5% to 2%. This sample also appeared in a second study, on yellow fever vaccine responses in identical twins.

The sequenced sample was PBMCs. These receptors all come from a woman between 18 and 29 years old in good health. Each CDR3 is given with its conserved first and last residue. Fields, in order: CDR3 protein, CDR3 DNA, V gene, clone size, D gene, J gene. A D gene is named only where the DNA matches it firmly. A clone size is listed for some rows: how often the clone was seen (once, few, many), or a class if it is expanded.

cdr3_aa: CASSGARRWSSTDTQYF; cdr3_nt: TGTGCCAGCAGTGGGGCCCGGCGGTGGTCTAGCACAGATACGCAGTATTTT; v_call: TRBV12-3/TRBV12-4; clone_size: few; d_call: NA; j_call: TRBJ2-3
cdr3_aa: CASSLGPEPEAFF; cdr3_nt: TGTGCCAGCAGCCTGGGGCCCGAGCCTGAAGCTTTCTTT; v_call: TRBV3-1; clone_size: NA; d_call: NA; j_call: TRBJ1-1
cdr3_aa: CASSTQINPGGEQYF; cdr3_nt: TGTGCCAGCAGCACCCAAATTAATCCGGGAGGCGAGCAGTACTTC; v_call: TRBV5-5; clone_size: NA; d_call: TRBD2; j_call: TRBJ2-7
cdr3_aa: CASSQRTSGFTDTQYF; cdr3_nt: TGCGCCAGCAGCCAACGGACTAGCGGGTTCACAGATACGCAGTATTTT; v_call: TRBV5-1; clone_size: few; d_call: TRBD2; j_call: TRBJ2-3
cdr3_aa: CAAGEGYGYTF; cdr3_nt: TGTGCCGCAGGGGAGGGCTATGGCTACACCTTC; v_call: TRBV6-6; clone_size: few; d_call: NA; j_call: TRBJ1-2
cdr3_aa: CASSQGLGAVETQYF; cdr3_nt: TGCGCCAGCAGCCAAGGGCTAGGGGCCGTGGAGACCCAGTACTTC; v_call: TRBV4-1; clone_size: few; d_call: NA; j_call: TRBJ2-5
cdr3_aa: CSARDSVANQPQHF; cdr3_nt: TGCAGTGCTAGAGATTCAGTGGCAAATCAGCCCCAGCATTTT; v_call: TRBV20-1; clone_size: NA; d_call: NA; j_call: TRBJ1-5
cdr3_aa: CATQSGQGNTGELFF; cdr3_nt: TGTGCCACCCAGTCAGGGCAGGGTAACACCGGGGAGCTGTTTTTT; v_call: TRBV6-1; clone_size: NA; d_call: NA; j_call: TRBJ2-2
cdr3_aa: CAAGRGVTEAFF; cdr3_nt: TGTGCCGCAGGGAGGGGGGTGACTGAAGCTTTCTTT; v_call: TRBV2; clone_size: few; d_call: NA; j_call: TRBJ1-1
cdr3_aa: CSAREGYGYTF; cdr3_nt: TGCAGTGCTAGAGAAGGCTATGGCTACACCTTC; v_call: TRBV20-1; clone_size: few; d_call: NA; j_call: TRBJ1-2
cdr3_aa: CASSPTSGNSYEQYF; cdr3_nt: TGTGCCAGCTCACCGACTAGCGGGAACTCCTACGAGCAGTACTTC; v_call: TRBV18; clone_size: many; d_call: TRBD2; j_call: TRBJ2-7
cdr3_aa: CASSRMGRPQHF; cdr3_nt: TGTGCCAGCAGCCGAATGGGCAGGCCCCAGCATTTT; v_call: TRBV7-2; clone_size: NA; d_call: NA; j_call: TRBJ1-5
cdr3_aa: CASSSPFSGGFGEQFF; cdr3_nt: TGCGCCAGCAGCTCCCCCTTTAGCGGGGGGTTTGGTGAGCAGTTCTTC; v_call: TRBV5-1; clone_size: few; d_call: TRBD2; j_call: TRBJ2-1
cdr3_aa: CASTRLAGGPRSYNEQFF; cdr3_nt: TGTGCCAGCACCCGACTAGCGGGAGGGCCGAGGAGCTACAATGAGCAGTTCTTC; v_call: TRBV7-8; clone_size: many; d_call: TRBD2; j_call: TRBJ2-1
cdr3_aa: CASSPDFTDTQYF; cdr3_nt: TGTGCCAGCAGTCCAGACTTCACAGATACGCAGTATTTT; v_call: TRBV12-3/TRBV12-4; clone_size: few; d_call: NA; j_call: TRBJ2-3
cdr3_aa: CASSHRSGNEKLFF; cdr3_nt: TGTGCCAGCAGCCACAGGTCAGGGAATGAAAAACTGTTTTTT; v_call: TRBV3-1; clone_size: few; d_call: NA; j_call: TRBJ1-4
cdr3_aa: CASSRWGTYPNNEQFF; cdr3_nt: TGTGCCAGCAGTAGGTGGGGGACATACCCGAACAATGAGCAGTTCTTC; v_call: TRBV6-1; clone_size: NA; d_call: NA; j_call: TRBJ2-1
cdr3_aa: CASRMKDWKRETQYF; cdr3_nt: TGCGCCAGCAGAATGAAGGACTGGAAGCGAGAGACCCAGTACTTC; v_call: TRBV5-1; clone_size: NA; d_call: NA; j_call: TRBJ2-5
cdr3_aa: CATSDFGVTETQYF; cdr3_nt: TGTGCCACCAGTGATTTTGGGGTGACGGAGACCCAGTACTTC; v_call: TRBV24-1; clone_size: NA; d_call: NA; j_call: TRBJ2-5
cdr3_aa: CASSQAPGTEAFF; cdr3_nt: TGTGCCAGCAGCCAAGCTCCGGGTACTGAAGCTTTCTTT; v_call: TRBV14; clone_size: few; d_call: NA; j_call: TRBJ1-1
cdr3_aa: CASSSGRGTSGRYEQYF; cdr3_nt: TGTGCCAGCAGTTCCGGCAGGGGGACTAGCGGGAGGTACGAGCAGTACTTC; v_call: TRBV27; clone_size: NA; d_call: TRBD2; j_call: TRBJ2-7
cdr3_aa: CASSVGGTGGENEQFF; cdr3_nt: TGCGCCAGCAGCGTAGGGGGGACAGGGGGAGAGAATGAGCAGTTCTTC; v_call: TRBV5-1; clone_size: NA; d_call: TRBD1; j_call: TRBJ2-1
cdr3_aa: CATSDSRGMVVNEQFF; cdr3_nt: TGTGCCACCAGTGATTCGAGGGGGATGGTGGTCAATGAGCAGTTCTTC; v_call: TRBV24-1; clone_size: many; d_call: NA; j_call: TRBJ2-1
cdr3_aa: CASGLTAGTVYNEQFF; cdr3_nt: TGTGCTAGTGGTTTGACAGCGGGCACGGTCTACAATGAGCAGTTCTTC; v_call: TRBV12-5; clone_size: many; d_call: NA; j_call: TRBJ2-1
cdr3_aa: CASRRDTAPYNEQFF; cdr3_nt: TGTGCCAGCAGGAGGGACACAGCACCCTACAATGAGCAGTTCTTC; v_call: TRBV2; clone_size: few; d_call: NA; j_call: TRBJ2-1
cdr3_aa: CASSSDHTQYF; cdr3_nt: TGTGCCAGCAGCTCGGACCATACGCAGTATTTT; v_call: TRBV7-9; clone_size: many; d_call: NA; j_call: TRBJ2-3
cdr3_aa: CASRPASGTGEQYF; cdr3_nt: TGTGCCAGCAGACCGGCTAGCGGGACTGGCGAGCAGTACTTC; v_call: TRBV12-3/TRBV12-4; clone_size: few; d_call: TRBD2; j_call: TRBJ2-7
cdr3_aa: CSARPGEGTGYTF; cdr3_nt: TGCAGTGCTAGGCCCGGCGAGGGGACTGGCTACACCTTC; v_call: TRBV20-1; clone_size: many; d_call: NA; j_call: TRBJ1-2
cdr3_aa: CASSLAVGGNTEAFF; cdr3_nt: TGCGCCAGCAGCTTGGCCGTAGGGGGTAACACTGAAGCTTTCTTT; v_call: TRBV5-1; clone_size: few; d_call: NA; j_call: TRBJ1-1
cdr3_aa: CASNPLTGAYEQYF; cdr3_nt: TGTGCCAGCAACCCGTTGACAGGGGCCTACGAGCAGTACTTC; v_call: TRBV7-9; clone_size: NA; d_call: TRBD1; j_call: TRBJ2-7
cdr3_aa: CASSYATNQPQHF; cdr3_nt: TGTGCCAGCAGTTACGCGACGAATCAGCCCCAGCATTTT; v_call: TRBV6-2/TRBV6-3; clone_size: few; d_call: NA; j_call: TRBJ1-5
cdr3_aa: CASSPRRAGLSYEQYF; cdr3_nt: TGTGCCAGCAGCCCCCGGAGAGCGGGCCTTTCCTACGAGCAGTACTTC; v_call: TRBV6-1; clone_size: NA; d_call: NA; j_call: TRBJ2-7
cdr3_aa: CASRGTGVTHGYTF; cdr3_nt: TGTGCCAGCAGGGGGACAGGGGTCACTCATGGCTACACCTTC; v_call: TRBV28; clone_size: NA; d_call: TRBD1; j_call: TRBJ1-2
cdr3_aa: CASSRGDTNYGYTF; cdr3_nt: TGCGCCAGCAGTAGGGGTGATACTAACTATGGCTACACCTTC; v_call: TRBV5-1; clone_size: few; d_call: NA; j_call: TRBJ1-2
cdr3_aa: CASSQDWGENQPQHF; cdr3_nt: TGCGCCAGCAGCCAAGATTGGGGGGAAAATCAGCCCCAGCATTTT; v_call: TRBV4-1; clone_size: NA; d_call: NA; j_call: TRBJ1-5
cdr3_aa: CASSKTSGGGSTQYF; cdr3_nt: TGTGCCAGCAGTAAGACTAGCGGGGGGGGGAGTACGCAGTATTTT; v_call: TRBV2; clone_size: few; d_call: TRBD2; j_call: TRBJ2-3
cdr3_aa: CASSDTPADWRYVGNEQFF; cdr3_nt: TGTGCCAGCAGCGACACGCCAGCCGACTGGCGCTATGTGGGCAATGAGCAGTTCTTC; v_call: TRBV11-3; clone_size: NA; d_call: NA; j_call: TRBJ2-1
cdr3_aa: CASSSQTSGVLAANTGELFF; cdr3_nt: TGCGCCAGCAGCTCCCAGACTAGCGGGGTATTAGCCGCGAACACCGGGGAGCTGTTTTTT; v_call: TRBV5-1; clone_size: few; d_call: TRBD2; j_call: TRBJ2-2
cdr3_aa: CASSLILAGGPEETQYF; cdr3_nt: TGTGCCAGCAGTTTAATTCTAGCGGGAGGGCCGGAGGAGACCCAGTACTTC; v_call: TRBV12-3/TRBV12-4; clone_size: NA; d_call: TRBD2; j_call: TRBJ2-5
cdr3_aa: CASSLGPGRSYEQYF; cdr3_nt: TGTGCCAGCAGCTTAGGTCCGGGGAGGTCCTACGAGCAGTACTTC; v_call: TRBV7-9; clone_size: few; d_call: NA; j_call: TRBJ2-7
cdr3_aa: CASSDTGSSYNSPLHF; cdr3_nt: TGTGCCAGCAGCGATACAGGGAGCTCCTATAATTCACCCCTCCACTTT; v_call: TRBV6-1; clone_size: NA; d_call: NA; j_call: TRBJ1-6
cdr3_aa: CASIGSGGPYEQYF; cdr3_nt: TGTGCCAGCATAGGGTCGGGGGGTCCCTACGAGCAGTACTTC; v_call: TRBV28; clone_size: few; d_call: TRBD2; j_call: TRBJ2-7
cdr3_aa: CSAAGGMETQYF; cdr3_nt: TGCAGTGCTGCGGGGGGTATGGAGACCCAGTACTTC; v_call: TRBV20-1; clone_size: NA; d_call: TRBD2; j_call: TRBJ2-5
cdr3_aa: CASSTPWGDTQYF; cdr3_nt: TGTGCCAGCAGCACCCCTTGGGGAGATACGCAGTATTTT; v_call: TRBV9; clone_size: NA; d_call: NA; j_call: TRBJ2-3
cdr3_aa: CASSKQGANYGYTF; cdr3_nt: TGTGCCAGCAGCAAACAGGGGGCTAACTATGGCTACACCTTC; v_call: TRBV12-3/TRBV12-4; clone_size: NA; d_call: TRBD1; j_call: TRBJ1-2
cdr3_aa: CATSDPGLAGRWNEQFF; cdr3_nt: TGTGCCACCAGTGATCCCGGACTAGCGGGAAGGTGGAATGAGCAGTTCTTC; v_call: TRBV24-1; clone_size: NA; d_call: TRBD2; j_call: TRBJ2-1